This T cell receptor (beta chain) stems from a study of T-cell reconstitution after alpha-beta-depleted transplantation in children. A library of TCRbeta sequences, prepared with unique molecular identifiers, was generated. Via MiXCR, TCRdb re-called the PCR reads, giving one row per CDR3 protein. Here the sample spans 170,000 or so distinct CDR3 sequences, more than 6.5% being singletons. This clonotype has a count of ten or more. Germline CDR1 MNHEY, CDR2 SVGAGI. Trimming removed 5 bases from V and 5 bases from J, with 9 bases in between. The CDR3 extends over 13 amino acids. The chain recombines TRBV6-5 with TRBJ2-2; D is perhaps TRBD1 (5 bases). This sequence originates from a human donor who donated a stem cell graft to a child with Wiskott-Aldrich syndrome. The sequencing used PBMCs from the stem cell graft donor, collected from the stem cell graft. CDR3 residues: CASSTPGTGELFF. The DNA for the CDR3 is TGTGCCAGCAGTACCCCAGGGACCGGGGAGCTGTTTTTT.